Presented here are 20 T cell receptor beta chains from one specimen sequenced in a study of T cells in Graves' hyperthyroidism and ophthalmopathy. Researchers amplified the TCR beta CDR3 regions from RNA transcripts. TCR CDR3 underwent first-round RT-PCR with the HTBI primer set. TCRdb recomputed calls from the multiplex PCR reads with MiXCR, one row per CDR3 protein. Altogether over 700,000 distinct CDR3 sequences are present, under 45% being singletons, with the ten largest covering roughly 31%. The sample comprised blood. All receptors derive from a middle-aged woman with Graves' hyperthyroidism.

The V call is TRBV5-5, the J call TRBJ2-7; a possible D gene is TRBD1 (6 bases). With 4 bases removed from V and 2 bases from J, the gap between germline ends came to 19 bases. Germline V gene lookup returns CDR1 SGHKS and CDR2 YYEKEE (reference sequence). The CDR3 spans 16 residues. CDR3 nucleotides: TGTGCCAGCAGCGATCCAAGGGGACACCCTACCTACGAGCAGTACTTC. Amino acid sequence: CASSDPRGHPTYEQYF.

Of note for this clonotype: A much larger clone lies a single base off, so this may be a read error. Here the CDR3 DNA reads TGTGCCAGCAGTGCCAAGCGAATCTTCTACGAGCAGTACTTC. Translating it yields CASSAKRIFYEQYF. The genes are TRBV2 and TRBJ2-7; unclear D gene. The CDR3 totals 14 residues. Looked up from germline, CDR1 is SNHLY and CDR2 is FYNNEI. V shed 4 bases and J shed 3 bases, with 13 bases lying between them.

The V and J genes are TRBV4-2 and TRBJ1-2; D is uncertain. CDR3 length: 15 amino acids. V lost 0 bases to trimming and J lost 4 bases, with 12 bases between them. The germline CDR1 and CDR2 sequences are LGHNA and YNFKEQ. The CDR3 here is CASSQEAREGYGYTF. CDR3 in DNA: TGTGCCAGCAGCCAAGAGGCACGTGAGGGCTATGGCTACACCTTC.

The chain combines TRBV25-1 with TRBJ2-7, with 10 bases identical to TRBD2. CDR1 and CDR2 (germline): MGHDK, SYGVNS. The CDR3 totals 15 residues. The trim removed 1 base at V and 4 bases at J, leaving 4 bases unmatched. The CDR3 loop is CASSEFASGRYEQYF. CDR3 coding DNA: TGTGCCAGCAGTGAATTCGCTAGCGGGAGATACGAGCAGTACTTC.

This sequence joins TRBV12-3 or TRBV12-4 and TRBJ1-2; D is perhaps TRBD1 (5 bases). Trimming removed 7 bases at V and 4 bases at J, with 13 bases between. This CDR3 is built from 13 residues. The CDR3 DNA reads TGTGCCAGCACCCAGGACACAGGCTATGGCTACACCTTC. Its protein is CASTQDTGYGYTF.

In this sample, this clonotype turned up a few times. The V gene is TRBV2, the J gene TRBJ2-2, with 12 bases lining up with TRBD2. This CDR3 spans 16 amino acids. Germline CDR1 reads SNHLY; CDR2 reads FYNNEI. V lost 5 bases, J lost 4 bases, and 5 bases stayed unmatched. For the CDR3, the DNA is TGTGCCAGCAGTCAGGGACTAGCGGGTCCCACCGGGGAGCTGTTTTTT. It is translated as CASSQGLAGPTGELFF. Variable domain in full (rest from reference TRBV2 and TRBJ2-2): EPEVTQTPSHQVTQMGQEVILRCVPISNHLYFYWYRQILGQKVEFLVSFYNNEISEKSEIFDDQFSVERPDGSNFTLKIRSTKLEDSAMYFCASSQGLAGPTGELFFGEGSRLTVL.

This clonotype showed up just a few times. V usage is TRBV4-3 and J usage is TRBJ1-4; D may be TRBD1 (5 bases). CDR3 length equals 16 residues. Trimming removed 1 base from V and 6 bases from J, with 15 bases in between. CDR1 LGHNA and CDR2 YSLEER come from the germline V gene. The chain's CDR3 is CASSQVEVAGDEKLFF. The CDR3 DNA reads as TGCGCCAGCAGCCAAGTGGAGGTTGCGGGGGATGAAAAACTGTTTTTT.

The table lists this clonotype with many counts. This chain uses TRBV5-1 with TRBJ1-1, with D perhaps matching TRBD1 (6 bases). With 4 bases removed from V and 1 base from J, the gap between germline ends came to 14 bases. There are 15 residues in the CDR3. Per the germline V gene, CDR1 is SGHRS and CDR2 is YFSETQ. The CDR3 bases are TGCGCCAGCAGCCCGGACGGCAGGGGGAACACTGAAGCTTTCTTT. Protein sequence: CASSPDGRGNTEAFF.

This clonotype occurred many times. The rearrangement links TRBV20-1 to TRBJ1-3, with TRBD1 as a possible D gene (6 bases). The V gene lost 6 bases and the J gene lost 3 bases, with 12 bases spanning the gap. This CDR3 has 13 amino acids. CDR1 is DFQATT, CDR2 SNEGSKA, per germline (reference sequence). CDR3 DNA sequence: TGCAGTGCAACAGGGTCTTTTGGAAACACCATATATTTT. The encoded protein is CSATGSFGNTIYF.

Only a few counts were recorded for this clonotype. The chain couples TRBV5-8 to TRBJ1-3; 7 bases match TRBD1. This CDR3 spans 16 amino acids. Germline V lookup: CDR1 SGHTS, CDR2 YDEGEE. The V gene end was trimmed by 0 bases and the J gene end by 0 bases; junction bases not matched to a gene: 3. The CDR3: CASSLEGQFSGNTIYF. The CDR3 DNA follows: TGTGCCAGCAGCTTGGAGGGACAGTTCTCTGGAAACACCATATATTTT.

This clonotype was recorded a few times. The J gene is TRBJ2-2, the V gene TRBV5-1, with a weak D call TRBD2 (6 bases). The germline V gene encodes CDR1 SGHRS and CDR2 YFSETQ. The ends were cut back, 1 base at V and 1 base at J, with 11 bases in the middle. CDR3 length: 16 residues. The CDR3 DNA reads TGCGCCAGCAGCTTGCATGGGACTCGGAACACCGGGGAGCTGTTTTTT. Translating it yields CASSLHGTRNTGELFF.

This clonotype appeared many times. The CDR3 loop is CSARIQGYGYTF. CDR3 nucleotide sequence: TGCAGTGCTAGAATACAAGGCTATGGCTACACCTTC. The chain joins TRBV20-1 to TRBJ1-2; D is undetermined. Germline values: CDR1 DFQATT, CDR2 SNEGSKA (reference sequence). V lost 2 bases to trimming and J lost 4 bases, with 8 bases between them. This CDR3 is 12 amino acids long.

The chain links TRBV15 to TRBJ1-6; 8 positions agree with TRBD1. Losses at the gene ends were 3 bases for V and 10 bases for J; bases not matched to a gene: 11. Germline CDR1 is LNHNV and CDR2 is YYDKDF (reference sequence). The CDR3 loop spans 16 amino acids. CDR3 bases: TGTGCCACCAGCAGTCTCGGACAGGGCGGTAGGTCACCCCTCCACTTT. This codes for CATSSLGQGGRSPLHF. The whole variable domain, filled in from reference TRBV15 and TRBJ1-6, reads DAMVIQNPRYQVTQFGKPVTLSCSQTLNHNVMYWYQQKSSQAPKLLFHYYDKDFNNEADTPDNFQSRRPNTSFCFLDIRSPGLGDTAMYLCATSSLGQGGRSPLHFGNGTRLTVT.

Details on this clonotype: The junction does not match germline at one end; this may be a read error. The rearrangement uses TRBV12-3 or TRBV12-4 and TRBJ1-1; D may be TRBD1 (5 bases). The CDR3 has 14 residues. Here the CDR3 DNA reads TGTGCCAGCAGTTTCCGGGGGTCGAACACTGCAGCTTTCTTT. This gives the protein CASSFRGSNTAAFF.

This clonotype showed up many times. The CDR3 sequence is CASSWGQGVGLAFF. In DNA, the CDR3 is TGTGCCAGCAGCTGGGGACAGGGAGTCGGATTAGCTTTCTTT. The chain couples TRBV7-9 to TRBJ1-1, with 9 nucleotides matching TRBD1. Germline CDR1 reads SEHNR; CDR2 reads FQNEAQ (reference sequence). V shed 4 bases, J shed 10 bases, and the junction held 10 bases outside the gene matches. This CDR3 is 14 amino acids long.

DNA of the CDR3: TGCAGTGCTCCAATCGGCATGATGGGGAATCAGCCCCAGCATTTT. Its protein is CSAPIGMMGNQPQHF. The chain recombines TRBV20-1 with TRBJ1-5; unclear D gene. From germline, CDR1 is DFQATT and CDR2 SNEGSKA (reference sequence). Trimming removed 5 bases at V and 4 bases at J, with 18 bases between. The length of the CDR3 is 15 residues.

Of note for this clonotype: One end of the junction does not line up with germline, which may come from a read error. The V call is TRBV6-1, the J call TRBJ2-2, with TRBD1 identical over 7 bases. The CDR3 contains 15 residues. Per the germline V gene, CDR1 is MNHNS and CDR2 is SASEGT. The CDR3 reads CASREGGPNTGELFF. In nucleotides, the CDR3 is TGTGCCAGCAGGGAAGGGGGCCCGAACACCGGGGAGCTGTTTTTT.

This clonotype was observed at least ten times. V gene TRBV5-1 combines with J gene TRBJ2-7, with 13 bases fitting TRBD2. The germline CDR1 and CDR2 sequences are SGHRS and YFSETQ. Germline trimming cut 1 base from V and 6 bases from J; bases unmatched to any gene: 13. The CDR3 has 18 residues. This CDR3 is CASSLRTSGSSTSFEQYF. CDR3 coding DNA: TGCGCCAGCAGCTTGCGGACTAGCGGGAGTTCTACGTCTTTCGAGCAGTACTTC.

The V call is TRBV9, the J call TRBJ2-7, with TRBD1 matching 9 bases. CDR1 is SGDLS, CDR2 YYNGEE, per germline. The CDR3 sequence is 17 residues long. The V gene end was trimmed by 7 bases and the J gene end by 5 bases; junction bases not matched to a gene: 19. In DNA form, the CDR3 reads TGTGCCAGCTCACAGCTCGCCTCGGGACAGGGTGTCCACGAGCAGTACTTC. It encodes CASSQLASGQGVHEQYF. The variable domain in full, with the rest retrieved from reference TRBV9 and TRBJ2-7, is DSGVTQTPKHLITATGQRVTLRCSPRSGDLSVYWYQQSLDQGLQFLIQYYNGEERAKGNILERFSAQQFPDLHSELNLSSLELGDSALYFCASSQLASGQGVHEQYFGPGTRLTVT.

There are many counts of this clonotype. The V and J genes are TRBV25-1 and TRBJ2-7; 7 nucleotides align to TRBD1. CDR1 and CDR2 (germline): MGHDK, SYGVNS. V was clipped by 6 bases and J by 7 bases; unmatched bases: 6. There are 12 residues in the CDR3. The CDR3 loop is CASREDRSEQYF. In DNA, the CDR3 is TGTGCCAGCAGGGAGGACAGGAGTGAGCAGTACTTC.